This T cell receptor (beta chain) was captured by sequencing in a study of blood T cell repertoires in COVID-19 (dated by TCRdb to about 2020). Concerning the study at large: Samples covering the acute and convalescent phases of COVID-19 were provided by collaborators in the United States, Italy and Spain. The prospective study material was composed of cDNA or gDNA derived from T cells, B-cell-depleted T cells, or PBMCs. The dataset comprised deeply sampled blood TCRbeta repertoires from subjects exposed to, actively infected with, or recovered from COVID-19. The repertoires were released in a freely available public database intended as a resource for research on the immune response to SARS-CoV-2. Samples came from the ongoing ImmuneRACE study (first 160 participants) plus 1,254 subjects from 6 global collaborators. Sample metadata almost always included a de-identified subject ID, COVID-19 status, age in years and sex. HLA class I and class II types, where available, came from metadata supplied by the sample provider rather than from assay-based typing.

What the research found in general, with its limitations: The quantity of clinical and demographic metadata differed by source and by participant and was supplied without curation.

Between the V and J ends, shortened by 6 bases and 6 bases respectively, the junction contains 12 bases. The cysteine opens and the phenylalanine closes a CDR3 of 12 amino acids. The sequence is cut down to CDR3 DNA, 36 bases in frame from base 1. CDR1 and CDR2 are read off the germline V gene (reference sequence) as LGHDT and YNNKEL. The immunoSEQ Assay, a bias-controlled multiplex PCR, was used to amplify TCRbeta CDR3 regions from genomic DNA. As for how the authors treated the data: The number of nucleated cells in each sample was estimated by amplification of reference gene primers within the assay. Sequence reads were collapsed and filtered to measure the absolute abundance of every unique TCRbeta CDR3 rearrangement. For each sample, productive Simpson clonality was calculated as the square root of Simpson's diversity index over productive rearrangements. This is the immuneACCESS table as TCRdb keeps it, with only in-frame sequences that have V and J called. A part of the clones is gone; compared with another copy, unresolved V genes explain less than half, and the rest is unexplained. The V and J calls and clone size were taken over from that table, and D and trimming were inferred from the DNA. This sample has around 290,000 clones in its table, and about 89% of those were observed once. The ten most abundant clones make up about 2.7% of the sample.

The table lists this clone with a count of one. No cognate antigen has been identified for it. Per-nucleotide qualities are absent, and no much larger clonotype sits a single base away. Participants in the prospective study were enrolled through a virtual design, were aged about 18 to 90 years, and lived in roughly 26 United States geographic areas. In the prospective study, cohorts were assigned on the basis of participant-reported clinical history obtained from a screening survey and a study questionnaire. Recovered participants in ImmuneRACE Cohort 3 were defined by two consecutive negative NP/OP PCR tests, clearance by a healthcare professional, or resolution of symptoms. In the prospective study, whole blood, serum and a nasopharyngeal or oropharyngeal swab were collected from each participant by mobile phlebotomists. Prospective study participants could optionally give additional blood draws and questionnaires over an approximately 2-month period. Blood samples from the prospective study were shipped frozen or at room temperature prior to DNA extraction.

This chain is built from TRBV3-1 (or the pseudogene TRBV3-2) and TRBJ2-7; a tentative D match to TRBD1 spans 6 bases. The source is a young woman who had recovered from COVID-19. The sequenced sample consisted of PBMCs or T cells enriched from blood (not recorded which). The CDR3 here reads CASRNQGLEQYF. The sequence in DNA is TGTGCCAGCAGGAATCAGGGGCTCGAGCAGTACTTC.